This TCR beta chain was recorded in a study of prognosis after radiotherapy for stage I lung cancer. The germline V and J ends were trimmed by 8 bases and 3 bases, with 19 bases remaining between them. The CDR3 consists of 15 residues. The germline gives CDR1 MNHNS, CDR2 SASEGT. This clonotype was counted ten times or more. From genomic DNA, two-round multiplex PCR was used to amplify TCR beta CDR3. Round-one PCR had primers specific to each TRBV and TRBJ gene. TCRdb re-analysed the multiplex PCR reads in MiXCR, keeping a single row per CDR3 protein. The repertoire has about 19,000 distinct CDR3 sequences, 50% of them found once; the top ten carry 32%.

The chain links TRBV6-1 to TRBJ1-1, with D perhaps matching TRBD1 (5 bases). This specimen was PBMCs, taken before or after stereotactic body radiation therapy (not recorded which). The clonotype was recovered from a donor aged 50 or older with non-small cell lung cancer. The CDR3 DNA is TGTGCCAGCTGGGGATTAGGGGCGGGGGACACTGAAGCTTTCTTT. Translation gives CASWGLGAGDTEAFF.